Listed below are T cell receptor beta chains from one sample, sequenced in a study of CD8 T cells in Susac syndrome. One entry per CDR3 protein results from TCRdb running MiXCR on the immunoSEQ multiplex PCR reads. The sample records around 190,000 distinct CDR3 sequences, approximately 95% being singletons. Sequenced sample: CD8+ T cells from PBMCs. The receptor source for this set is a human donor with multiple sclerosis. The conserved cysteine and the conserved F or W are not part of the CDR3 here.

TRBV12-3/TRBV12-4,ASSFRTGGHHQPQH
TRBV6-6,ASLTGREKLF
TRBV7-2,ASSLGVVSQRKNIQY
TRBV14,ASSQDRRTGWYNEQF
TRBV9,ASSVASSGASYEQY
TRBV5-1,ASSFVTGINEQF
TRBV9,ASSVGVRHSSSYEQY
TRBV20-1,SARQLGGPEAF
TRBV13,ASSLAVGLNHYEQY
TRBV27,ASSPQRGPYNEQF
TRBV27,ASRQGNYGYT
TRBV12-3/TRBV12-4,ASSLVRGRSRGGSTDTQY
TRBV7-2,ASATSGPSSYNEQF
TRBV29-1,SVEGHQETQY
TRBV15,ATSRGTGGYEQY
TRBV9,ASSGSGGSYNEQF
TRBV7-9,ASSLGGPPQF
TRBV5-4,ASRGDQGYGYT
TRBV20-1,SARDPWGLGKLF
TRBV14,ASSQVDWDEQF
TRBV5-1,ASSPGQGQNIQY
TRBV9,ASSVGLAGSGELF
TRBV29-1,SVLRLAVSYEQF
TRBV10-3,AISERTRFVQETQY
TRBV7-9,ASSPRDRNSYEQY
TRBV12-3/TRBV12-4,ASSLAPTPQDLYGYT
TRBV9,ASGKPGYGYT
TRBV6-2/TRBV6-3,ASIAGLGQGPYGYT
TRBV25-1,ASSRGSAFYGYT
TRBV20-1,SVRLTSRGSSYEQY
TRBV4-2,ASSQGPGNQPQH
TRBV14,ASSQDPWGGTYEQY
TRBV20-1,SAPGPEGNTEAF
TRBV28,ASSSPTGEAF
TRBV12-3/TRBV12-4,ASSFDVRGEQF
TRBV25-1,ASRGGRDGYT
TRBV28,ASSLLAREDTEAF
TRBV4-1,ASSQGAPPPVRWDQPQH
TRBV12-3/TRBV12-4,ASWALGANTGELF
TRBV9,ASSVAGGFADTQY
TRBV5-1,ASSTGQGPYNEQF
TRBV28,ASSRKYLWEQF
TRBV27,ASSLGTSGKRNEQF
TRBV6-5,ASKRSGYNEQF